This entry lists 18 T cell receptor beta chains sequenced from one sample in a study of CD8+CD57+ T cells in acquired aplastic anemia. The use of genomic DNA as template underpinned the TCR beta VDJ and CDR3 profiling. TCRdb passed the reads through MiXCR, listing each CDR3 protein once. The sample has around 430,000 distinct CDR3 sequences; around 32% are singletons. All patients picked for sequencing had shown, by flow cytometry, an expansion of CD8+CD57+ cells. Sequencing input: sorted CD4+, CD8+, or CD8+CD57+ T cells (not recorded which) from PBMCs. All receptors derive from a human donor with aplastic anemia.

This clonotype was seen a single time. The chain carries TRBV20-1 and TRBJ2-1, with TRBD1 matching 7 bases. There are 14 residues in the CDR3. The J segment lost 0 bases and the V segment lost 5 bases, leaving 4 bases of the junction unmatched. CDR1 is DFQATT, CDR2 SNEGSKA, per germline (reference sequence). Written as DNA, the CDR3 is TGCAGTGCTCCCAGGGGGTACTCCTACAATGAGCAGTTCTTC. Its protein product is CSAPRGYSYNEQFF.

The sample holds a few counts of this clonotype. CDR3 amino acids: CASSRRVANTGELFF. CDR3 in DNA: TGTGCCAGCAGCCGCAGGGTCGCGAACACCGGGGAGCTGTTTTTT. The V gene is TRBV5-8, the J gene TRBJ2-2; tentatively, D is TRBD1 (5 bases). The germline V gene has CDR1 SGHTS and CDR2 YDEGEE. The CDR3 is made up of 15 amino acids. Trimming stripped 4 bases from V and 0 bases from J, with 10 bases between.

This clonotype was recorded many times. J is TRBJ1-2 and V is TRBV7-2; D remains ambiguous. Between the trimmed V and J ends, which lost 0 bases and 3 bases, there was a span of 11 bases. CDR1 and CDR2 from the germline V gene are SGHTA and FQGNSA. The CDR3 sequence is 15 residues long. CDR3 nucleotide sequence: TGTGCCAGCAGCTTAGCAGGGAATGGATACTATGGCTACACCTTC. Its translation is CASSLAGNGYYGYTF.

On this clonotype itself: Possible read error: a much larger clone is one base away. The chain is built from TRBV19 and TRBJ1-1; TRBD1 aligns across 8 bases. CDR1 is LNHDA and CDR2 is SQIVND in the germline V gene (reference sequence). CDR3 length equals 14 residues. The J segment lost 6 bases and the V segment lost 5 bases, leaving 8 bases of the junction unmatched. This CDR3 reads CASSERDRRSEAFF. CDR3 DNA: TGTGCCAGTAGTGAACGGGACAGGAGATCTGAAGCTTTCTTT.

This clonotype occurred a few times. The chain has TRBV10-3 and TRBJ2-3; 13 nucleotides agree with TRBD2. This CDR3 is 19 amino acids long. The trim removed 6 bases at V and 0 bases at J, leaving 12 bases unmatched. CDR1 is ENHRY and CDR2 is SYGVKD in the germline V gene. The CDR3 DNA reads TGTGCCATCAGGTCCTCCGGGACTAGCGGGACATCTAGCACAGATACGCAGTATTTT. Amino acid sequence: CAIRSSGTSGTSSTDTQYF.

The V gene is TRBV29-1, the J gene TRBJ1-1; D ambiguous. The CDR3 contains 13 residues. In germline, CDR1 is SQVTM, CDR2 ANQGSEA. The V and J ends lost 5 bases and 4 bases respectively, with 14 bases between them. CDR3 nucleotides: TGCAGCGTTTTGAGTGGTGTGGGCACTGAAGCTTTCTTT. This translates into CSVLSGVGTEAFF.

In its sample, this clonotype was seen many times. V is TRBV19 and J is TRBJ1-2; a weak D match, TRBD1 (5 bases). Germline CDR1 is LNHDA and CDR2 is SQIVND (reference sequence). This CDR3 is 13 amino acids long. Deletions cut 0 bases from V and 7 bases from J, with 9 bases between. In nucleotides, the CDR3 is TGTGCCAGTAGTATAGATCGGGACTCTGGCTACACCTTC. Translated, it gives CASSIDRDSGYTF.

The chain is built from TRBV15 and TRBJ1-1; D is undetermined. V was trimmed by 1 base and J by 4 bases, leaving 10 bases between them. There are 14 residues in the CDR3. From germline, CDR1 is LNHNV and CDR2 YYDKDF (reference sequence). The CDR3: CATSRGNRPTEAFF. CDR3 bases: TGTGCCACCAGCAGAGGTAATCGTCCCACTGAAGCTTTCTTT. The variable domain in full, completed from reference TRBV15 and TRBJ1-1, reads DAMVIQNPRYQVTQFGKPVTLSCSQTLNHNVMYWYQQKSSQAPKLLFHYYDKDFNNEADTPDNFQSRRPNTSFCFLDIRSPGLGDTAMYLCATSRGNRPTEAFFGQGTRLTVV.

The V gene is TRBV19, the J gene TRBJ1-2; D possibly corresponds to TRBD1 (5 bases). The CDR3 sequence is 13 residues long. V lost 5 bases, J lost 8 bases, and 15 bases lay in between. Per the germline V gene, CDR1 is LNHDA and CDR2 is SQIVND (reference sequence). The CDR3 here is CASSWGDFWGYTF. CDR3 sequence (DNA): TGTGCCAGTAGTTGGGGGGACTTCTGGGGCTACACCTTC. The whole variable domain, filled in from reference TRBV19 and TRBJ1-2, reads DGGITQSPKYLFRKEGQNVTLSCEQNLNHDAMYWYRQDPGQGLRLIYYSQIVNDFQKGDIAEGYSVSREKKESFPLTVTSAQKNPTAFYLCASSWGDFWGYTFGSGTRLTVV.

This clonotype showed up many times. The chain has TRBV20-1 and TRBJ1-2; no clear D. V gave up 6 bases and J gave up 7 bases, with 9 bases separating them. The CDR3 runs to 10 residues. Germline V gives CDR1 DFQATT, CDR2 SNEGSKA (reference sequence). DNA for the CDR3: TGCAGTGCCCAAGGTGGTGGCTACACCTTC. It yields the protein CSAQGGGYTF.

V and J are TRBV2 and TRBJ2-1; a weak D match, TRBD1 (5 bases). Deletions cut 7 bases from V and 0 bases from J, with 13 bases between. This CDR3 has 15 amino acids. Germline CDR1 is SNHLY and CDR2 is FYNNEI. CDR3 sequence (DNA): TGTGCCAGCATTATGACAGCGAGCTCCTACAATGAGCAGTTCTTC. The encoded protein is CASIMTASSYNEQFF.

This clonotype appeared a few times. The chain links TRBV25-1 to TRBJ2-7; 9 bases match TRBD1. The ends lost 3 bases at V and 3 bases at J; junction bases unmatched: 6. The germline gives CDR1 MGHDK, CDR2 SYGVNS. CDR3 length: 15 amino acids. In nucleotides, the CDR3 is TGTGCCAGCAGTGAGTTCTCGGACAGGGGCTACGAGCAGTACTTC. Protein product: CASSEFSDRGYEQYF.

This clonotype showed up many times. The J gene is TRBJ1-1, the V gene TRBV19; perhaps TRBD1 as D (5 bases). This CDR3 comprises 15 residues. CDR1 is LNHDA, CDR2 SQIVND, per germline (reference sequence). Trimming removed 0 bases from V and 7 bases from J, with 15 bases in between. CDR3 in DNA: TGTGCCAGTAGTATAGATCCTAGGGGTTCAGGTGAAGCTTTCTTT. The encoded protein is CASSIDPRGSGEAFF. Full variable domain (missing parts from reference TRBV19 and TRBJ1-1): DGGITQSPKYLFRKEGQNVTLSCEQNLNHDAMYWYRQDPGQGLRLIYYSQIVNDFQKGDIAEGYSVSREKKESFPLTVTSAQKNPTAFYLCASSIDPRGSGEAFFGQGTRLTVV.

This clonotype was observed many times. V usage is TRBV7-8 and J usage is TRBJ2-7, with D maybe TRBD1 (5 bases). Germline CDR1 is SGHVS and CDR2 is FQNEAQ. This CDR3 comprises 14 residues. Trimming stripped 5 bases from V and 3 bases from J, with 14 bases between. The CDR3 region is CASSIPPGIYEQYF. The CDR3 coding sequence is TGTGCCAGCAGCATACCACCAGGGATCTACGAGCAGTACTTC.

In the case of this clonotype: This clone may be a read error of a much larger clone one base away. The chain carries TRBV12-3 or TRBV12-4 and TRBJ1-5; D is undetermined. CDR3 length: 13 residues. DNA for the CDR3: TGTGCCAGCAGTTTAATCGTGGATCAGCCCCAGCGTTTT. Translating it yields CASSLIVDQPQRF.

The chain carries TRBV3-1 and TRBJ2-1; D may be TRBD1 (6 bases). V was shortened by 4 bases and J by 10 bases, with 17 bases between the two germline ends. CDR3 size: 14 residues. Germline CDR1 LGHDT, CDR2 YNNKEL (reference sequence). The CDR3 sequence is CASSLTDRSHEQFF. CDR3 sequence (DNA): TGTGCCAGCAGCCTGACTGACAGGTCCCACGAGCAGTTCTTC.

This clonotype was detected a few times. The genes are TRBV11-1 and TRBJ1-2; TRBD1 might be the D (5 bases). With 6 bases removed from V and 8 bases from J, the gap between germline ends came to 16 bases. This CDR3 comprises 13 residues. Per germline, CDR1 SGHAT and CDR2 FQDESV (reference sequence). The CDR3: CASSLRGARGYTF. The CDR3 coding sequence is TGTGCCAGCAGTTTGCGAGGGGCGCGCGGCTACACCTTC.

This clonotype was observed many times. V gene TRBV19 combines with J gene TRBJ1-3; D is unclear. Germline V gene data show CDR1 as LNHDA and CDR2 as SQIVND (reference sequence). The CDR3 totals 14 residues. V was trimmed by 3 bases and J by 1 base, leaving 7 bases between them. CDR3 sequence reads: CASSIGPSGNTIYF. The CDR3 DNA follows: TGTGCCAGTAGTATCGGTCCTTCTGGAAACACCATATATTTT.